The 23 T cell receptor beta chains given below trace back to one sample, sequenced in a study of blood T cell repertoires in COVID-19. Only in-frame clones appear in the TCRdb table, and some are missing; sequencing was by immunoSEQ multiplex PCR. The table has fewer than 200,000 clones, roughly 85% seen once. Sequenced: PBMCs or T cells enriched from blood (not recorded which). The origin of the receptors is a woman aged 70-85 years in a cohort exposed to, infected with or recovered from COVID-19 (not recorded which).

The gene calls are TRBV2 and TRBJ1-6, with a weak D call TRBD1 (5 bases). V was shortened by 5 bases and J by 8 bases, with 10 bases between the two germline ends. The CDR3 runs to 13 residues. The germline CDR1 and CDR2 sequences are SNHLY and FYNNEI. The CDR3 sequence: CASSLTVDSPLHF. In DNA form, the CDR3 reads TGTGCCAGCAGTTTGACAGTAGATTCACCCCTCCACTTT.

The chain links TRBV15 to TRBJ2-3; D is perhaps TRBD2 (6 bases). V lost 3 bases and J lost 3, with 10 bases in between. Germline V CDR1 and CDR2: LNHNV, YYDKDF (reference sequence). There are 14 residues in the CDR3. The DNA of the CDR3 is TGTGCCACCAGCAGGAGACTAGAAACAGATACGCAGTATTTT. The encoded protein is CATSRRLETDTQYF.

The V gene is TRBV11-2, the J gene TRBJ1-1, with D unclear. Trimming left V 2 bases short and J 7 bases short, with 17 bases between. This CDR3 has 15 residues. CDR1 and CDR2 (germline): SGHAT, FQNNGV. CDR3 residues: CASSLMSFGSYEAFF. CDR3 bases: TGTGCCAGCAGCTTAATGTCCTTTGGCAGTTATGAAGCTTTCTTT.

This chain uses TRBV28 with TRBJ2-7; 10 nucleotides match TRBD2. Trimming removed 2 bases from V and 3 bases from J; junction bases left unmatched: 10. Per the germline V gene, CDR1 is MDHEN and CDR2 is SYDVKM. The CDR3 extends over 17 amino acids. The CDR3, as DNA: TGTGCCAGCAGTTTACCTCTCTCTAGCGGGAGTATCTACGAGCAGTACTTC. Protein sequence: CASSLPLSSGSIYEQYF.

The gene calls are TRBV28 and TRBJ1-3; D is unresolved. CDR1 MDHEN and CDR2 SYDVKM come from the germline V gene. The CDR3 sequence is 14 residues long. Between the trimmed V and J ends, which lost 3 bases and 4 bases, there was a span of 10 bases. The chain's CDR3 is CASSFSIVGNTIYF. In DNA form, the CDR3 reads TGTGCCAGCAGTTTTTCGATAGTAGGAAACACCATATATTTT.

The V call is TRBV21-1, the J call TRBJ2-7; no check of the table's D call, TRBD1, against the DNA was made. TRBV21-1 represents a pseudogene. The length of the CDR3 is 16 residues. Here the CDR3 DNA reads TGTGCCAGCAGCAAAGAGAGTAGGAACAGACCATACGAGCAGTACTTC. The encoded protein is CASSKESRNRPYEQYF.

The chain links TRBV7-2 to TRBJ1-1; D might be TRBD1 (5 bases). This CDR3 spans 14 amino acids. Germline V gene lookup returns CDR1 SGHTA and CDR2 FQGNSA. The V gene lost 6 bases and the J gene lost 5 bases, with 16 bases spanning the gap. The CDR3: CASSLDRGRTEAFF. Here the CDR3 DNA reads TGTGCCAGCAGTTTGGACCGGGGGAGGACTGAAGCTTTCTTT. The variable domain in full, with the rest retrieved from reference TRBV7-2 and TRBJ1-1, is GAGVSQSPSNKVTEKGKDVELRCDPISGHTALYWYRQSLGQGLEFLIYFQGNSAPDKSGLPSDRFSAERTGGSVSTLTIQRTQQEDSAVYLCASSLDRGRTEAFFGQGTRLTVV.

The chain links TRBV18 to TRBJ1-1, with a weak D call TRBD1 (5 bases). Deletions cut 3 bases from V and 1 base from J, with 9 bases between. This CDR3 spans 14 amino acids. Germline-derived CDR1 and CDR2 are KGHSH and LQKENI. The CDR3 spells CASSPARENTEAFF. CDR3 in DNA: TGTGCCAGCTCACCCGCCAGGGAGAACACTGAAGCTTTCTTT.

This chain joins TRBV11-3 and TRBJ2-1; D might be TRBD1 (5 bases). Germline values: CDR1 SGHNT, CDR2 YENEEA. Trimming left V 0 bases short and J 8 bases short, with 20 bases between. The CDR3 runs to 17 residues. The CDR3 region is CASSLDGRPGKADEQFF. The DNA for the CDR3 is TGTGCCAGCAGCTTAGATGGGCGGCCAGGGAAGGCGGATGAGCAGTTCTTC.

This chain joins TRBV7-2 and TRBJ2-3, with 15 bases lining up with TRBD2. CDR3 length equals 18 residues. After removal of 1 base from V and 7 bases from J, the junction contained 9 bases not matched to a gene. Germline CDR1 reads SGHTA; CDR2 reads FQGNSA. The CDR3 DNA is TGTGCCAGCAGCTTAGGGACTAGCGGGAGGGCCTTATATAATACGCAGTATTTT. As protein: CASSLGTSGRALYNTQYF.

J is TRBJ1-4 and V is TRBV18; possible D gene TRBD1, 6 bases. V lost 0 bases to trimming and J lost 8 bases, with 10 bases between them. CDR3 length equals 14 residues. Germline CDR1 KGHSH, CDR2 LQKENI. CDR3 DNA sequence: TGTGCCAGCTCACCACCGGGGGCCGAGGAAAAACTGTTTTTT. Translating gives CASSPPGAEEKLFF.

This clone was observed once. CDR3 residues: CASSWRSNQPQHF. CDR3 coding DNA: TGTGCCAGCAGCTGGAGGTCCAATCAGCCCCAGCATTTT. This sequence joins TRBV5-5 and TRBJ1-5; D gene ambiguous. CDR1 and CDR2 (germline): SGHKS, YYEKEE (reference sequence). V lost 3 bases, J lost 3 bases, and 7 bases lay in between. CDR3 length: 13 amino acids. The entire variable domain, with the rest obtained from reference TRBV5-5 and TRBJ1-5, is as follows: DAGVTQSPTHLIKTRGQQVTLRCSPISGHKSVSWYQQVLGQGPQFIFQYYEKEERGRGNFPDRFSARQFPNYSSELNVNALLLGDSALYLCASSWRSNQPQHFGDGTRLSIL.

The rearrangement uses TRBV5-1 and TRBJ2-1; 9 bases fit TRBD1. Germline values: CDR1 SGHRS, CDR2 YFSETQ. J gave up 7 bases and V 8 bases, and 16 bases lay outside the gene matches. The CDR3 consists of 16 residues. The CDR3 here is CASRSRGQGGGNEQFF. In DNA, the CDR3 is TGCGCCAGTAGATCCCGGGGACAGGGTGGGGGAAATGAGCAGTTCTTC.

The J gene is TRBJ1-5, the V gene TRBV10-3; TRBD1 matches 7 bases. This CDR3 has 13 amino acids. The junction had 6 bases not matched to a gene; V was cut back by 6 bases and J by 7 bases. Germline V CDR1 and CDR2: ENHRY, SYGVKD. The chain's CDR3 is CAIRDRVGQPQHF. The CDR3 bases are TGTGCCATCAGAGACAGGGTTGGGCAGCCCCAGCATTTT.

V gene TRBV5-6 combines with J gene TRBJ1-2; TRBD1 matches at 7 bases. This CDR3 region has 15 residues. The V and J ends lost 3 bases and 4 bases, in that order; junction bases with no gene match: 9. Per the germline V gene, CDR1 is SGHDT and CDR2 is YYEEEE. The CDR3 loop is CASSYDRVKGYGYTF. The CDR3 region has the DNA TGTGCCAGCAGCTACGACAGGGTGAAGGGCTATGGCTACACCTTC.

The chain recombines TRBV9 with TRBJ2-6; TRBD1 matches 7 bases. Looked up from germline, CDR1 is SGDLS and CDR2 is YYNGEE. After removal of 2 bases from V and 0 bases from J, the junction contained 5 bases not matched to a gene. The length of the CDR3 is 17 residues. CDR3 coding DNA: TGTGCCAGCAGCGTCGGACAGGCGAGCTCTGGGGCCAACGTCCTGACTTTC. Amino acid sequence: CASSVGQASSGANVLTF.

This chain connects TRBV3-1 (or the pseudogene TRBV3-2) to TRBJ2-7; 14 nucleotides match TRBD2. CDR1 and CDR2 from the germline V gene are LGHDT and YNNKEL (reference sequence). The CDR3 covers 15 residues. J lost 6 bases, V lost 5 bases, and 6 bases had no gene match. The CDR3 nucleotides read TGTGCCAGCAGCGCAGGGACTAGCGGGAGAGGCGAGCAGTACTTC. This translates into CASSAGTSGRGEQYF.

This clone was seen at least ten times. The chain has TRBV7-8 and TRBJ1-2; D is ambiguous. This CDR3 has 12 amino acids. CDR1 is SGHVS, CDR2 FQNEAQ, per germline. The V gene lost 3 bases and the J gene lost 4 bases, with 6 bases spanning the gap. The CDR3, as DNA: TGTGCCAGCAGCTTTTACATCTATGGCTACACCTTC. It encodes CASSFYIYGYTF.

The V call is TRBV5-6, the J call TRBJ1-2; D perhaps matches TRBD1 (5 bases). The V end lost 4 bases, the J end lost 6 bases, and 13 bases lay between the germline ends. In germline, CDR1 is SGHDT, CDR2 YYEEEE. CDR3 length: 13 residues. Here the CDR3 DNA reads TGTGCCAGCAGCACCGACAGAATACATGGCTACACCTTC. Amino acid sequence: CASSTDRIHGYTF.

The CDR3 loop reads CASSTEGQAYGYTF. The CDR3 nucleotides are TGTGCCAGCTCAACCGAAGGACAGGCCTATGGCTACACCTTC. This chain joins TRBV18 and TRBJ1-2; 7 nucleotides agree with TRBD1. The CDR3 sequence is 14 residues long. V shed 5 bases and J 4 bases; nucleotides not matched to a gene: 7. Germline V CDR1 and CDR2: KGHSH, LQKENI.

The table lists this clone with a few counts. This chain joins TRBV4-1 and TRBJ1-2, with 9 bases that match TRBD1. Looked up from germline, CDR1 is MGHRA and CDR2 is YSYEKL. The CDR3 consists of 14 residues. The V and J ends lost 3 bases and 6 bases, in that order; junction bases with no gene match: 5. The CDR3 spells CASSHFGQGNGYTF. Here the CDR3 DNA reads TGCGCCAGCAGCCACTTTGGACAGGGGAATGGCTACACCTTC.

The CDR3: CASRQGMGRYEQYF. The CDR3 DNA reads as TGTGCCAGCAGGCAGGGCATGGGTCGCTACGAGCAGTACTTC. The rearrangement uses TRBV2 and TRBJ2-7, with D maybe TRBD1 (5 bases). The V and J ends lost 6 bases and 3 bases respectively, with 15 bases between them. Germline V gene sequence: CDR1 SNHLY, CDR2 FYNNEI. CDR3 size: 14 residues. Together with reference TRBV2 and TRBJ2-7, the CDR3 gives the full variable domain: EPEVTQTPSHQVTQMGQEVILRCVPISNHLYFYWYRQILGQKVEFLVSFYNNEISEKSEIFDDQFSVERPDGSNFTLKIRSTKLEDSAMYFCASRQGMGRYEQYFGPGTRLTVT.

V usage is TRBV7-8 and J usage is TRBJ1-5; weak D call: TRBD1 (6 bases). The CDR3 loop spans 16 amino acids. V gave up 1 base and J gave up 6 bases, with 16 bases separating them. The germline CDR1 and CDR2 sequences are SGHVS and FQNEAQ. CDR3 nucleotide sequence: TGTGCCAGCAGCTTAGGGTACAGGGTGCGGGCTCAGCCCCAGCATTTT. It codes for CASSLGYRVRAQPQHF.